Reported below is one TCR beta chain. Its matching antigen is unknown. This entry is derived from a study of T-cell memory formation after mild COVID-19. Study at large: Largely donor-specific sequence clusters came from two donors. Overall study results and limits: Among CD4+ contracting clones, most were CM and EM, and CD8+ ones EMRA.

V lost 1 base to trimming and J lost 4 bases, with 10 bases between them. The CDR3 covers 14 residues. TCRdb ran MiXCR on the 5' RACE reads and lists one entry per CDR3 protein. There are around 390,000 distinct CDR3 sequences in the sample; 15% to 20% occur only once, and roughly a fifth lies in the top ten. The sequenced material came from PBMCs or a T cell subset sorted from them (not recorded which). This sequence originates from a man between 18 and 29 years old who had mild COVID-19 (a few samples of this study predate the infection). Cell type and time point are not known. The chain is built from TRBV12-3 or TRBV12-4 and TRBJ1-2; D is unresolved. DNA of the CDR3: TGTGCCAGCAGTTTAGGTCCAGGCGTCTATGGCTACACCTTC. It codes for CASSLGPGVYGYTF.